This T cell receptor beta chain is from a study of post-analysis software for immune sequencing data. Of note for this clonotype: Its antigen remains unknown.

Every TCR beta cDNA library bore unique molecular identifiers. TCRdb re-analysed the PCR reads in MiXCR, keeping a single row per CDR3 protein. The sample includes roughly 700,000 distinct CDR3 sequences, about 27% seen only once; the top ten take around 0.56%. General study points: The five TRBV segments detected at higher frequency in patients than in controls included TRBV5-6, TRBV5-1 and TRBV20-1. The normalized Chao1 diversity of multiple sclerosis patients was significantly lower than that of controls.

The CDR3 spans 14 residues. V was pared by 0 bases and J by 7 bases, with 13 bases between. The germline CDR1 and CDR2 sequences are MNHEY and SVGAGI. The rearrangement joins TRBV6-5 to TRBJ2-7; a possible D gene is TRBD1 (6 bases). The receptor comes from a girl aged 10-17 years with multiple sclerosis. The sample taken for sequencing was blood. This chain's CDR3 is CASSYSRQGREQYF. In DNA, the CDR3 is TGTGCCAGCAGTTACTCCCGGCAGGGGCGGGAGCAGTACTTC.